A selection of T cell receptor beta chains follows, all from one sample in a study of cytomegalovirus exposure and HLA in healthy donors. Generated by immunoSEQ multiplex PCR, the TCRdb table keeps only in-frame clones and is missing some. In the table there are tens of thousands of clones, about 72% of which are singletons. Sequencing used PBMCs. These TCRs come from a man aged 30 to 39 in good health and CMV-seronegative. Each CDR3 is given with its conserved first and last residue. Clone sizes are given selectively: once, few, many, or a class where the clone is expanded.

clone size: -
V gene: TRBV19
J gene: TRBJ1-1
CDR3 protein: CASSFQGLGNTEAFF

clone size: -
V gene: TRBV7-9
J gene: TRBJ2-7
CDR3 protein: CASTHGGVPYEQYF

clone size: -
V gene: TRBV25-1
J gene: TRBJ2-1
CDR3 protein: CASSTNRDRGYNEQFF

clone size: few
V gene: TRBV5-6
J gene: TRBJ2-3
CDR3 protein: CASSHGQLGTDTQYF

clone size: -
V gene: TRBV10-3
J gene: TRBJ2-7
CDR3 protein: CAISWTGVAYEQYF

clone size: once
V gene: TRBV5-4
J gene: TRBJ2-7
CDR3 protein: CASSFAGQGLSYEQYF

clone size: -
V gene: TRBV5-5
J gene: TRBJ2-1
CDR3 protein: CASSLPGGTDEQFF

clone size: -
V gene: TRBV5-1
J gene: TRBJ2-7
CDR3 protein: CASSWLDRGYEQYF

clone size: -
V gene: TRBV9
J gene: TRBJ2-7
CDR3 protein: CASSPQDAGSDEQYF

clone size: medium-sized
V gene: TRBV27
J gene: TRBJ1-1
CDR3 protein: CASSIRGGGGKAFF

clone size: once
V gene: TRBV5-1
J gene: TRBJ2-7
CDR3 protein: CASSPGTVPYEQYF

clone size: -
V gene: TRBV4-3
J gene: TRBJ2-2
CDR3 protein: CASSHALPSGGTGELFF

clone size: -
V gene: TRBV10-3
J gene: TRBJ2-5
CDR3 protein: CAISPGTQETQYF

clone size: -
V gene: TRBV2
J gene: TRBJ1-2
CDR3 protein: CASSEFLGANYGYTF

clone size: few
V gene: TRBV6-5
J gene: TRBJ2-6
CDR3 protein: CASSTGRGANVLTF

clone size: -
V gene: TRBV27
J gene: TRBJ2-7
CDR3 protein: CASSRISGGRNSYEQYF

clone size: few
V gene: TRBV6-6
J gene: TRBJ2-7
CDR3 protein: CASDLGGAHEQYF

clone size: -
V gene: TRBV6-4
J gene: TRBJ2-2
CDR3 protein: CASSAGTSTGELFF

clone size: -
V gene: TRBV13
J gene: TRBJ2-5
CDR3 protein: CASSRPRPLAGGPPGETQYF

clone size: -
V gene: TRBV30
J gene: TRBJ1-4
CDR3 protein: CAWSVGAGAGEKLFF

clone size: -
V gene: TRBV5-4
J gene: TRBJ2-7
CDR3 protein: CASSLVTQRGREQYF

clone size: few
V gene: TRBV7-8
J gene: TRBJ1-2
CDR3 protein: CASSYFQGYYGYTF

clone size: few
V gene: TRBV27
J gene: TRBJ2-7
CDR3 protein: CASSSTQGYRGTYEQYF

clone size: -
V gene: TRBV5-1
J gene: TRBJ2-7
CDR3 protein: CASSSGQGEYF

clone size: few
V gene: TRBV18
J gene: TRBJ1-2
CDR3 protein: CASSPQGSEGYTF

clone size: -
V gene: TRBV7-9
J gene: TRBJ2-5
CDR3 protein: CASSLEAGAYGAQYF

clone size: -
V gene: TRBV7-3
J gene: TRBJ2-3
CDR3 protein: CASSLWAGGRDTQYF

clone size: -
V gene: TRBV7-2
J gene: TRBJ1-5
CDR3 protein: CASSLEVVQGGVQPQHF

clone size: -
V gene: TRBV11-2
J gene: TRBJ2-2
CDR3 protein: CASSPLAVNTGELFF

clone size: -
V gene: TRBV7-2
J gene: TRBJ2-3
CDR3 protein: CASSLMLADTQYF

clone size: once
V gene: TRBV27
J gene: TRBJ1-1
CDR3 protein: CASSFRGAYTEAFF

clone size: -
V gene: TRBV5-4
J gene: TRBJ2-1
CDR3 protein: CASSLATSGSEQFF

clone size: -
V gene: TRBV11-2
J gene: TRBJ2-3
CDR3 protein: CASSLRRADTQYF

clone size: -
V gene: TRBV2
J gene: TRBJ2-2
CDR3 protein: CASMDLFSRGGELFF

clone size: -
V gene: TRBV10-3
J gene: TRBJ2-7
CDR3 protein: CAIRGTSGSYEQYF

clone size: few
V gene: TRBV29-1
J gene: TRBJ1-1
CDR3 protein: CSLSRVNTEAFF

clone size: -
V gene: TRBV4-3
J gene: TRBJ1-5
CDR3 protein: CASSQDWEDQPQHF

clone size: medium-sized
V gene: TRBV28
J gene: TRBJ2-7
CDR3 protein: CASRTGLAGRVRHEQYF

clone size: -
V gene: TRBV28
J gene: TRBJ2-1
CDR3 protein: CASSLRRIAGEVGYNEQFF

clone size: -
V gene: TRBV15
J gene: TRBJ1-2
CDR3 protein: CATQSRGRDYGYTF

clone size: once
V gene: TRBV7-9
J gene: TRBJ1-4
CDR3 protein: CASSQEGQLVNEKLFF

clone size: few
V gene: TRBV4-3
J gene: TRBJ2-1
CDR3 protein: CASSVGGYNEQFF

clone size: few
V gene: TRBV27
J gene: TRBJ2-1
CDR3 protein: CASSLLGGLVNEQFF

clone size: -
V gene: TRBV6-5
J gene: TRBJ2-7
CDR3 protein: CASSSLQRGQGKEQYF

clone size: once
V gene: TRBV4-3
J gene: TRBJ2-3
CDR3 protein: CASSQAPQGAGGLPDTQYF

clone size: once
V gene: TRBV18
J gene: TRBJ1-1
CDR3 protein: CASSPQPTGGNTEAFF